This entry lists 14 T cell receptor beta chains sequenced from one sample in a study of CD8+ T cells in alopecia areata (dated by TCRdb to 2017 to 2018). Reading the label with the study, this specimen's time point is: baseline before oral tofacitinib. Library creation used the immunoSEQ multiplex PCR assay. To provide template for TCR sequencing, every sample had RNA extracted and reverse transcribed into cDNA. The table was pulled from immuneACCESS by TCRdb, which kept in-frame rearrangements only. Such tables lose some clones; where checked, under half of the loss comes from unresolved V genes, and the rest has no known cause. The sample data list roughly 250,000 clones, and approximately 61% of these were observed just once. The top ten constitute around 1.2% of the sample. The sample here was CD4+ T cells sorted from blood, taken at week 0. The receptors here all came from a human donor with alopecia areata.

This chain uses TRBV29-1 with TRBJ1-5; D is undetermined. The germline V gene has CDR1 SQVTM and CDR2 ANQGSEA. The CDR3 is 13 amino acids. V gave up 0 bases and J gave up 5 bases, with 8 bases separating them. The CDR3 protein is CSVEEGRDQPQHF. DNA of the CDR3: TGCAGCGTTGAAGAGGGTAGAGATCAGCCCCAGCATTTT.

This chain uses TRBV6-1 with TRBJ2-4; possibly TRBD1 for D (6 bases). The germline CDR1 and CDR2 sequences are MNHNS and SASEGT. With 7 bases removed from V and 6 bases from J, the gap between germline ends came to 13 bases. The length of the CDR3 is 13 residues. The CDR3 DNA follows: TGTGCCAGCACTCGGACAGAGGGAAACATTCAGTACTTC. Its protein is CASTRTEGNIQYF.

The CDR3 reads CASSFLPGGEQYF. CDR3 in DNA: TGTGCCAGCAGTTTCCTTCCGGGTGGGGAGCAGTACTTC. The chain links TRBV6-6 to TRBJ2-7; D unresolved. Trimming took off 4 bases at V and 7 bases at J, with 14 bases between the two ends. CDR1 is MNHNY and CDR2 is SVGAGI in the germline V gene (reference sequence). There are 13 residues in the CDR3.

This clone was observed a single time. The chain joins TRBV30 to TRBJ2-6, with D possibly being TRBD1 (6 bases). The CDR3 length is 18 residues. Germline CDR1 is GTSNPN and CDR2 is SVGIG (reference sequence). The V and J ends lost 1 base and 0 bases respectively, with 16 bases between them. The CDR3 DNA follows: TGTGCCTGGAGTGGTTTGGGACATTCTAGCTCTGGGGCCAACGTCCTGACTTTC. It specifies CAWSGLGHSSSGANVLTF. The variable domain in full, with the rest retrieved from reference TRBV30 and TRBJ2-6, is SQTIHQWPATLVQPVGSPLSLECTVEGTSNPNLYWYRQAAGRGLQLLFYSVGIGQISSEVPQNLSASRPQDRQFILSSKKLLLSDSGFYLCAWSGLGHSSSGANVLTFGAGSRLTVL.

The chain recombines TRBV5-1 with TRBJ2-7, with D possibly TRBD1 on 5 matching bases. The germline CDR1 and CDR2 sequences are SGHRS and YFSETQ. V shed 0 bases and J shed 1 base, with 8 bases lying between them. This CDR3 region has 14 residues. The DNA of the CDR3 is TGCGCCAGCAGCTTGGAACAGGCTTCCTACGAGCAGTACTTC. Its translation: CASSLEQASYEQYF.

The chain links TRBV9 to TRBJ2-2; no clear D gene. The V end lost 0 bases, the J end lost 1 base, and 7 bases lay between the germline ends. CDR1 SGDLS and CDR2 YYNGEE come from the germline V gene. CDR3 size: 15 residues. The DNA of the CDR3 is TGTGCCAGCAGCGTAGGCACCGAGAACACCGGGGAGCTGTTTTTT. It translates to CASSVGTENTGELFF.

The chain links TRBV25-1 to TRBJ2-5; D ambiguous. CDR1 and CDR2 from the germline V gene are MGHDK and SYGVNS. Trimming shortened V by 0 bases and J by 4 bases, and 15 bases separated the two germline ends. The CDR3 runs to 16 residues. CDR3 DNA sequence: TGTGCCAGCAGTGAATATGTCGGCGGAAGGGCAGAGACCCAGTACTTC. Protein product: CASSEYVGGRAETQYF.

This clone was seen a handful of times. The chain recombines TRBV6-5 with TRBJ1-1, with D unresolved. Looked up from germline, CDR1 is MNHEY and CDR2 is SVGAGI. V lost 9 bases to trimming and J lost 0 bases, with 17 bases between them. This CDR3 has 15 residues. CDR3 bases: TGTGCCAGTCCGAGTGCTCCGCGTATGAACACTGAAGCTTTCTTT. Residues: CASPSAPRMNTEAFF.

This clone occurred a few times. The CDR3 protein is CASSAGRIGNTGELFF. The CDR3 bases are TGTGCCAGCAGCGCGGGGAGGATTGGTAACACCGGGGAGCTGTTTTTT. The rearrangement joins TRBV9 to TRBJ2-2; possible D gene TRBD2, 6 bases. Germline CDR1 reads SGDLS; CDR2 reads YYNGEE. The ends were cut back, 3 bases at V and 2 bases at J, with 14 bases in the middle. CDR3 length: 16 residues.

The CDR3: CAWSEGLAGADTQYF. In DNA, the CDR3 is TGTGCCTGGAGTGAAGGACTAGCGGGTGCAGATACGCAGTATTTT. The chain has TRBV30 and TRBJ2-3; 11 nucleotides align to TRBD2. The germline V gene encodes CDR1 GTSNPN and CDR2 SVGIG (reference sequence). The CDR3 contains 15 residues. J lost 4 bases, V lost 1 base, and 4 bases had no gene match. Full variable domain (outside the CDR3, taken from reference TRBV30 and TRBJ2-3): SQTIHQWPATLVQPVGSPLSLECTVEGTSNPNLYWYRQAAGRGLQLLFYSVGIGQISSEVPQNLSASRPQDRQFILSSKKLLLSDSGFYLCAWSEGLAGADTQYFGPGTRLTVL.

V is TRBV29-1 and J is TRBJ2-5; 8 bases fit TRBD1. Trimming took 8 bases from V and 4 from J; bases not matched to a gene: 6. The CDR3 loop spans 12 amino acids. Germline CDR1 SQVTM, CDR2 ANQGSEA. Here the CDR3 reads CSMTGVSETQYF. For the CDR3, the DNA is TGCAGCATGACAGGGGTCTCAGAGACCCAGTACTTC.

This clone showed up just a few times. The chain links TRBV30 to TRBJ1-2, with 9 bases lining up with TRBD1. J gave up 2 bases and V 5 bases, and 12 bases lay outside the gene matches. Germline CDR1 reads GTSNPN; CDR2 reads SVGIG (reference sequence). The CDR3 has 16 residues. The CDR3 DNA follows: TGTGCCTGGGATACCGGGACAGGGACCCGCAACTATGGCTACACCTTC. It specifies CAWDTGTGTRNYGYTF.

V is TRBV2 and J is TRBJ2-5, with 11 bases lining up with TRBD1. This CDR3 has 14 residues. CDR1 is SNHLY and CDR2 is FYNNEI in the germline V gene. The ends lost 9 bases at V and 2 bases at J; junction bases unmatched: 5. The CDR3 DNA sequence: TGTGCCAGGGGGACAGGGGGACGTCAAGAGACCCAGTACTTC. Amino acid sequence: CARGTGGRQETQYF.

The chain couples TRBV2 to TRBJ2-5, with 8 bases matching TRBD2. Looked up from germline, CDR1 is SNHLY and CDR2 is FYNNEI. The CDR3 is 16 residues long. Losses at the gene ends were 6 bases for V and 4 bases for J; bases not matched to a gene: 13. CDR3 DNA sequence: TGTGCCAGCAGGACACCTATAGCGGGGATAGCAGAGACCCAGTACTTC. Protein product: CASRTPIAGIAETQYF.